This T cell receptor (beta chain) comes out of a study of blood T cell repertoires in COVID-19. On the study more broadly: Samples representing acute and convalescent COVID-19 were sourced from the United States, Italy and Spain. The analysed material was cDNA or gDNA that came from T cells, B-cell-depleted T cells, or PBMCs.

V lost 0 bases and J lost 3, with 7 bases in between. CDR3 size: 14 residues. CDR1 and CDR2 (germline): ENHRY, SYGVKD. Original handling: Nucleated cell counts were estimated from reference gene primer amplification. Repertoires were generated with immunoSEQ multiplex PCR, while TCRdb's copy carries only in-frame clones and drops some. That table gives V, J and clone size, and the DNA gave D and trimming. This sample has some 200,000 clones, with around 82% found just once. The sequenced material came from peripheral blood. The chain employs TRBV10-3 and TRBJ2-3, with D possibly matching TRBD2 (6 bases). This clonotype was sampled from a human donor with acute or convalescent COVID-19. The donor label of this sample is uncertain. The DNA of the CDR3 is TGTGCCATCAGTGAGTCGGCGGGGACAGATACGCAGTATTTT. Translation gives CAISESAGTDTQYF.